These T cell receptor beta chains were read from a single sample in a study of response to subunit inactivated influenza vaccine. Via MiXCR, TCRdb re-called the RT-PCR reads, giving one row per CDR3 protein. The sample has hundreds of thousands of distinct CDR3 sequences; 6% to 9% are singletons. The specimen comprised PBMCs from blood, sampled roughly 24 months after vaccination. The receptors originated from a man aged 50-75 years who received an inactivated influenza vaccine. Each CDR3 is given with its conserved first and last residue. Fields, in order: CDR3 length, J gene, clone size, V gene, D gene, CDR3 protein, CDR3 DNA. D genes are given only for firm matches. Rows may omit the clone size; those that give it use once, few, many or a size class.

cdr3_length: 15; j_call: TRBJ1-6; clone_size: many; v_call: TRBV5-1; d_call: -; cdr3_aa: CASSLSGQSNSPLHF; cdr3_nt: TGCGCCAGCAGCTTGTCAGGACAGTCGAATTCACCCCTCCACTTT
cdr3_length: 15; j_call: TRBJ2-5; clone_size: few; v_call: TRBV12-3/TRBV12-4; d_call: TRBD1; cdr3_aa: CASSFDRGGGETQYF; cdr3_nt: TGTGCCAGCAGTTTTGACAGGGGAGGAGGTGAGACCCAGTACTTC
cdr3_length: 14; j_call: TRBJ1-1; clone_size: few; v_call: TRBV12-3/TRBV12-4; d_call: -; cdr3_aa: CASTDVVRGPEAFF; cdr3_nt: TGTGCCAGCACCGACGTGGTGCGGGGACCTGAAGCTTTCTTT
cdr3_length: 13; j_call: TRBJ2-1; clone_size: few; v_call: TRBV29-1; d_call: -; cdr3_aa: CSMTSLGYNEQFF; cdr3_nt: TGCAGCATGACTAGTTTGGGATACAATGAGCAGTTCTTC
cdr3_length: 11; j_call: TRBJ2-7; clone_size: few; v_call: TRBV6-5; d_call: -; cdr3_aa: CASTYGDEQYF; cdr3_nt: TGTGCCAGCACCTACGGGGACGAGCAGTACTTC
cdr3_length: 11; j_call: TRBJ1-1; clone_size: many; v_call: TRBV12-3/TRBV12-4; d_call: TRBD1; cdr3_aa: CASGQGAEAFF; cdr3_nt: TGTGCCAGCGGGCAGGGGGCGGAAGCTTTCTTT
cdr3_length: 16; j_call: TRBJ2-4; clone_size: -; v_call: TRBV12-3/TRBV12-4; d_call: -; cdr3_aa: CASTQSRGATKNIQYF; cdr3_nt: TGTGCCAGCACCCAATCTCGGGGGGCCACCAAAAACATTCAGTACTTC
cdr3_length: 15; j_call: TRBJ2-5; clone_size: few; v_call: TRBV10-3; d_call: TRBD2; cdr3_aa: CAIKSAGGLQETQYF; cdr3_nt: TGTGCCATCAAATCCGCGGGGGGCCTCCAAGAGACCCAGTACTTC
cdr3_length: 13; j_call: TRBJ1-1; clone_size: many; v_call: TRBV30; d_call: -; cdr3_aa: CAWSGTINTEAFF; cdr3_nt: TGTGCCTGGAGTGGGACAATTAACACTGAAGCTTTCTTT
cdr3_length: 14; j_call: TRBJ1-1; clone_size: -; v_call: TRBV4-2; d_call: TRBD1; cdr3_aa: CASSQDRDHTEAFF; cdr3_nt: TGTGCCAGCAGCCAGGACAGGGACCACACTGAAGCTTTCTTT
cdr3_length: 15; j_call: TRBJ1-2; clone_size: -; v_call: TRBV6-1; d_call: -; cdr3_aa: CASSQGHPTNYGYTF; cdr3_nt: TGTGCCAGCAGTCAGGGACATCCGACGAACTATGGCTACACCTTC
cdr3_length: 12; j_call: TRBJ2-1; clone_size: many; v_call: TRBV20-1; d_call: -; cdr3_aa: CSARLQVWEQFF; cdr3_nt: TGCAGTGCTAGGCTACAGGTATGGGAGCAGTTCTTC
cdr3_length: 13; j_call: TRBJ1-5; clone_size: few; v_call: TRBV3-1; d_call: -; cdr3_aa: CASSQDREGSQHF; cdr3_nt: TGTGCCAGCAGCCAAGATCGGGAGGGGTCCCAGCATTTT
cdr3_length: 15; j_call: TRBJ2-1; clone_size: -; v_call: TRBV20-1; d_call: TRBD2; cdr3_aa: CSATPLAGHGNEQFF; cdr3_nt: TGCAGTGCTACCCCACTAGCGGGTCACGGGAATGAGCAGTTCTTC
cdr3_length: 13; j_call: TRBJ1-1; clone_size: -; v_call: TRBV10-3; d_call: -; cdr3_aa: CAINGGTNTEAFF; cdr3_nt: TGTGCCATCAATGGGGGTACAAACACTGAAGCTTTCTTT
cdr3_length: 17; j_call: TRBJ1-1; clone_size: -; v_call: TRBV12-3/TRBV12-4; d_call: TRBD1; cdr3_aa: CASSPLALRDSGNEAFF; cdr3_nt: TGTGCAAGCAGTCCTTTGGCCCTCCGGGACAGCGGAAATGAAGCTTTCTTT
cdr3_length: 15; j_call: TRBJ2-7; clone_size: -; v_call: TRBV19; d_call: TRBD2; cdr3_aa: CASSGGLAYFYEQYF; cdr3_nt: TGTGCCAGTAGTGGTGGACTAGCGTACTTCTACGAGCAGTACTTC
cdr3_length: 8; j_call: TRBJ1-6; clone_size: -; v_call: TRBV20-1; d_call: -; cdr3_aa: CSASESHF; cdr3_nt: TGCAGTGCTAGTGAAAGTCACTTT
cdr3_length: 15; j_call: TRBJ2-2; clone_size: -; v_call: TRBV7-2; d_call: TRBD1; cdr3_aa: CASKGQGIPTGELFF; cdr3_nt: TGTGCCAGCAAAGGACAGGGAATTCCCACCGGGGAGCTGTTTTTT
cdr3_length: 15; j_call: TRBJ2-2; clone_size: many; v_call: TRBV4-3; d_call: -; cdr3_aa: CASSHEAGNTGELFF; cdr3_nt: TGCGCCAGCAGCCATGAGGCGGGGAACACCGGGGAGCTGTTTTTT
cdr3_length: 16; j_call: TRBJ1-2; clone_size: -; v_call: TRBV7-9; d_call: -; cdr3_aa: CASILTPGPTNYGYTF; cdr3_nt: TGTGCCAGCATACTAACGCCGGGGCCCACTAACTATGGCTACACCTTC
cdr3_length: 16; j_call: TRBJ1-1; clone_size: few; v_call: TRBV6-5; d_call: -; cdr3_aa: CASSYSSQGLNTEAFF; cdr3_nt: TGTGCCAGCAGTTACTCTAGTCAGGGGCTGAACACTGAAGCTTTCTTT
cdr3_length: 17; j_call: TRBJ1-5; clone_size: few; v_call: TRBV19; d_call: -; cdr3_aa: CASSIDEGRYSNQPQHF; cdr3_nt: TGTGCCAGTAGTATAGATGAAGGTCGGTATAGCAATCAGCCCCAGCATTTT
cdr3_length: 16; j_call: TRBJ2-3; clone_size: many; v_call: TRBV20-1; d_call: TRBD2; cdr3_aa: CSASSLAGRVTDTQYF; cdr3_nt: TGCAGTGCTAGTAGCCTAGCGGGGAGGGTAACAGATACGCAGTATTTT
cdr3_length: 15; j_call: TRBJ1-3; clone_size: few; v_call: TRBV28; d_call: -; cdr3_aa: CASSLRILSGNTIYF; cdr3_nt: TGTGCCAGCAGTTTACGGATCCTCTCTGGAAACACCATATATTTT
cdr3_length: 18; j_call: TRBJ2-7; clone_size: -; v_call: TRBV11-2; d_call: -; cdr3_aa: CASSLFSREFRGSYEQYF; cdr3_nt: TGTGCCAGCAGCTTATTTAGTCGGGAGTTTCGAGGCTCCTACGAGCAGTACTTC